What follows is one T cell receptor (beta chain) and its context. The record originates from a study of OX40 agonist ivuxolimab in advanced cancers. TCRdb keeps only in-frame clones here, not all; method: immunoSEQ multiplex PCR. This repertoire shows some 65,000 clones, around 90% found once; its top ten account for 2.5% to 3%. The CDR3 length is 15 residues. The gene calls are TRBV1 and TRBJ2-5; the table names TRBD2, a call not compared with the DNA. TRBV1 is marked as a pseudogene. The sequenced sample was CD4+ or CD8+ T cells sorted from blood, obtained in a trial of the OX40 agonist ivuxolimab. This receptor was taken from an adult with an advanced solid tumor such as melanoma, head and neck, liver or kidney cancer. The DNA of the CDR3 is TGCACCAGCAGCCAAGATGGCGGCGGGGGGGAGACCCAGTACTTC. Its translation is CTSSQDGGGGETQYF.